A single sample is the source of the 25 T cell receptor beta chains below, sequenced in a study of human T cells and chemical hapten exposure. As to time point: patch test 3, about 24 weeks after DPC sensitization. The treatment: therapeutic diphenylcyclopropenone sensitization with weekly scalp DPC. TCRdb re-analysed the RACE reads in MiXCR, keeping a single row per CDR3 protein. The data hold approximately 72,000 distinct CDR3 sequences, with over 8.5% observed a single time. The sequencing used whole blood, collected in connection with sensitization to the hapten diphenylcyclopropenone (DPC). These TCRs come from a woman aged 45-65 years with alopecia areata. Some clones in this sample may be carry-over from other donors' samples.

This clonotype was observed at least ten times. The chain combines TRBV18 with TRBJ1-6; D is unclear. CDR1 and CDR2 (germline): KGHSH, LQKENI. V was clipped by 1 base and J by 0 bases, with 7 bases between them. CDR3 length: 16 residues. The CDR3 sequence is CASSPQGSSYNSPLHF. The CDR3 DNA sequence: TGTGCCAGCTCACCACAGGGAAGCTCCTATAATTCACCCCTCCACTTT.

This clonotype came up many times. CDR3 DNA: TGTGCCAGCAGCTTAGTCCCAACCCAAGGGACGGAAACCTACAATGAGCAGTTCTTC. Translation gives CASSLVPTQGTETYNEQFF. The chain joins TRBV7-6 to TRBJ2-1; D may be TRBD1 or TRBD2 (5 bases each). Germline CDR1 SGHVS, CDR2 FNYEAQ. The CDR3 has 19 amino acids. Trimming removed 1 base at V and 2 bases at J, with 21 bases between.

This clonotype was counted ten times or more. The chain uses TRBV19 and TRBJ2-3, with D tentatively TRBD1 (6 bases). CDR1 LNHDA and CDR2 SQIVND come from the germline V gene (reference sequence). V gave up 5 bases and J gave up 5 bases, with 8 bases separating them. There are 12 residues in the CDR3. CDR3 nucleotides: TGTGCCAGTAGTCAACAGGGAGATACGCAGTATTTT. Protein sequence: CASSQQGDTQYF. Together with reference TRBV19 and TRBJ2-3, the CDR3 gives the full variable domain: DGGITQSPKYLFRKEGQNVTLSCEQNLNHDAMYWYRQDPGQGLRLIYYSQIVNDFQKGDIAEGYSVSREKKESFPLTVTSAQKNPTAFYLCASSQQGDTQYFGPGTRLTVL.

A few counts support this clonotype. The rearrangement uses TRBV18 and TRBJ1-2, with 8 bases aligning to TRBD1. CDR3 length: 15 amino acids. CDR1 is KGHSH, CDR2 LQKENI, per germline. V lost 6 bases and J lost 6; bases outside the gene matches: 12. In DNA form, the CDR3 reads TGTGCCAGCTCTCCCTCCCAGGGGGCGTTTGATGGCTACACCTTC. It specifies CASSPSQGAFDGYTF.

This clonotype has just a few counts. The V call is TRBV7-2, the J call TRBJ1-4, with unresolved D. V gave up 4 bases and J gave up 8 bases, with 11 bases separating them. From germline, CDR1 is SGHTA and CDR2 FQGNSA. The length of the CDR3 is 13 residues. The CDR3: CASSSSTAEKLFF. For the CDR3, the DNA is TGTGCCAGCAGCTCATCGACGGCCGAAAAACTGTTTTTT.

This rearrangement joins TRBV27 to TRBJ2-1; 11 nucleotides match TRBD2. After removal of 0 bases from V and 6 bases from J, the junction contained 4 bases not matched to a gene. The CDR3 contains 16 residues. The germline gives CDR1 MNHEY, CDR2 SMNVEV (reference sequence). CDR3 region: CASSLSTSGGRNEQFF. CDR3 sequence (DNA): TGTGCCAGCAGTTTATCAACTAGCGGGGGCCGCAATGAGCAGTTCTTC.

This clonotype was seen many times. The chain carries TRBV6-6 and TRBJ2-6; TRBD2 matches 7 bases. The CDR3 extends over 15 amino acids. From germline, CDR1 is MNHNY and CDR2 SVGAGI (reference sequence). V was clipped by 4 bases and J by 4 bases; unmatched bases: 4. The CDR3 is CASSSGGEGANVLTF. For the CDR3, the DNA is TGTGCCAGCAGTTCGGGAGGTGAAGGGGCCAACGTCCTGACTTTC.

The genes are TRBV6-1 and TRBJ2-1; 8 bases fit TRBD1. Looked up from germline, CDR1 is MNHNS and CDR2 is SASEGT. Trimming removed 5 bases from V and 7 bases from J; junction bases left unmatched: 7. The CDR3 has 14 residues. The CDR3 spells CASSLSGGWNEQFF. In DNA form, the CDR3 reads TGTGCCAGCAGTTTGTCAGGGGGCTGGAATGAGCAGTTCTTC.

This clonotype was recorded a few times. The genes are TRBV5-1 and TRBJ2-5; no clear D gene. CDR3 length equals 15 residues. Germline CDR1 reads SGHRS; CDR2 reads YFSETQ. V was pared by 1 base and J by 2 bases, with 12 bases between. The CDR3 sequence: CASSLFFSPQETQYF. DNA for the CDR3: TGCGCCAGCAGCTTGTTCTTTTCCCCTCAAGAGACCCAGTACTTC. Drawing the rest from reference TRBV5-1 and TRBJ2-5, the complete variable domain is KAGVTQTPRYLIKTRGQQVTLSCSPISGHRSVSWYQQTPGQGLQFLFEYFSETQRNKGNFPGRFSGRQFSNSRSEMNVSTLELGDSALYLCASSLFFSPQETQYFGPGTRLLVL.

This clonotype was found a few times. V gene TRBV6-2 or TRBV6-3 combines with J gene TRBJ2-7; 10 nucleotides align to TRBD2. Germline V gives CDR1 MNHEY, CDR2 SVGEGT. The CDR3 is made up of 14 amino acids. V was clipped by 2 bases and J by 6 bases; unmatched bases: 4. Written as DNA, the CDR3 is TGTGCCAGCAGTTACGCTAGCGGGAGCCGCGAGCAGTACTTC. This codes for CASSYASGSREQYF.

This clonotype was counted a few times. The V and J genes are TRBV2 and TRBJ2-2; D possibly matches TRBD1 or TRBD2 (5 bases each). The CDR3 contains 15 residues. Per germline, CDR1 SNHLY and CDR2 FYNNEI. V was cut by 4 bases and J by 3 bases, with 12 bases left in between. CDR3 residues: CASSGDPRDTGELFF. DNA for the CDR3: TGTGCCAGCAGTGGGGACCCGCGGGACACCGGGGAGCTGTTTTTT.

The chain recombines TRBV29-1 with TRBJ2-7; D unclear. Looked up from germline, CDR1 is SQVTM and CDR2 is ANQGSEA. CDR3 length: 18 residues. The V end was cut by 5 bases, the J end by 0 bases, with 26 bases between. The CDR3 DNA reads TGCAGCGTTCTAAAACTCGCCGGACGAAGCAGGCCCTCCTACGAGCAGTACTTC. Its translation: CSVLKLAGRSRPSYEQYF.

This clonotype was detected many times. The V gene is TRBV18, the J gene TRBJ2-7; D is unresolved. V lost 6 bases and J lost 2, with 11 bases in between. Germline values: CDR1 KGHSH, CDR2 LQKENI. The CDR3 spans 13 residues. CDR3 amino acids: CASSPLTTYEQYF. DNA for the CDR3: TGTGCCAGCTCCCCCTTAACCACCTACGAGCAGTACTTC.

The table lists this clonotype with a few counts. The CDR3 DNA reads TGTGCCAGCAGCCGATGGACAGAGATTGGCAACGAGCAGTACTTC. As protein: CASSRWTEIGNEQYF. The chain links TRBV3-1 to TRBJ2-7, with D possibly being TRBD1 (6 bases). CDR1 and CDR2 (germline): LGHDT, YNNKEL (reference sequence). Trimming removed 4 bases from V and 5 bases from J, with 18 bases in between. The CDR3 sequence is 15 residues long.

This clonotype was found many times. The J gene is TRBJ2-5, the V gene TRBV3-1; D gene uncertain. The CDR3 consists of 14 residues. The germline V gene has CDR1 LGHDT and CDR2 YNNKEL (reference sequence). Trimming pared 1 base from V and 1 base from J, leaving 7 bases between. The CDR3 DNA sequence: TGTGCCAGCAGCCAAGCGGCAGCCCAAGAGACCCAGTACTTC. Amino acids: CASSQAAAQETQYF.

DNA of the CDR3: TGTGCCAGCAGTTACTCCACGACCTCGCATCCCACAGATACGCAGTATTTT. It specifies CASSYSTTSHPTDTQYF. The chain joins TRBV6-2 or TRBV6-3 to TRBJ2-3, with D unresolved. The length of the CDR3 is 17 residues. Trimming stripped 0 bases from V and 2 bases from J, with 15 bases between. Germline CDR1 is MNHEY and CDR2 is SVGEGT.

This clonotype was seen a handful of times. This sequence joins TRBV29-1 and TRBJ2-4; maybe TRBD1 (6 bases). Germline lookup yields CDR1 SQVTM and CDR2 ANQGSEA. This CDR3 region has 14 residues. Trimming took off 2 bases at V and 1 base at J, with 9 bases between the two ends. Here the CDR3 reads CSVEPGVAKNIQYF. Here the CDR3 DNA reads TGCAGCGTTGAACCAGGGGTGGCCAAAAACATTCAGTACTTC.

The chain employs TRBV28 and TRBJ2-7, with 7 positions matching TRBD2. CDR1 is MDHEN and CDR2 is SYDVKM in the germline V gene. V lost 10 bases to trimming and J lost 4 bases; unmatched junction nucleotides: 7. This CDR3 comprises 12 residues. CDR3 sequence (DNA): TGTGCCACTGGGGGAGGGGCGTACGAGCAGTACTTC. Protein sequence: CATGGGAYEQYF.

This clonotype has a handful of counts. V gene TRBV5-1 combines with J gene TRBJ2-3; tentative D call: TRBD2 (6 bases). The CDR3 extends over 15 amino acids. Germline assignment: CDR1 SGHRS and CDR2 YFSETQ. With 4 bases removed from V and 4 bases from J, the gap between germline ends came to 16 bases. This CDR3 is CASSGGTRGSDTQYF. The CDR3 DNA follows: TGCGCCAGCAGCGGCGGGACTCGGGGTTCAGATACGCAGTATTTT.

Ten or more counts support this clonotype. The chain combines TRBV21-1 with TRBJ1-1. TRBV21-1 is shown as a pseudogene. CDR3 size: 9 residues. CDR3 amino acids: CASSSNRHF. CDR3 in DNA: TGTGCCAGCAGCTCAAATAGACACTTT.

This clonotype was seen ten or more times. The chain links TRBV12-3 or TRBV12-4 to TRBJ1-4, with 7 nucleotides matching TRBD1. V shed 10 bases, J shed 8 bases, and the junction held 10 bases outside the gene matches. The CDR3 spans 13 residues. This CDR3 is CATGGTAGEKLFF. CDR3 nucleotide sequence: TGTGCCACCGGGGGGACAGCGGGGGAAAAACTGTTTTTT.

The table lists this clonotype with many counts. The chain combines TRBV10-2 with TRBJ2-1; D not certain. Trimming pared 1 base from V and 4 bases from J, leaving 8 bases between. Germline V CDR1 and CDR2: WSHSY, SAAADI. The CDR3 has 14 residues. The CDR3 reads CASSELAVYNEQFF. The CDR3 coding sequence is TGCGCCAGCAGTGAGTTAGCCGTATACAATGAGCAGTTCTTC.

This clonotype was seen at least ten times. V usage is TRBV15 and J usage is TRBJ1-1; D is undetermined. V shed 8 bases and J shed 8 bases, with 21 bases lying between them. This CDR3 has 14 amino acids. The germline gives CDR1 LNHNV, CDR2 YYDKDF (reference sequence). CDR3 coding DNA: TGTGCCACCCGTTTCCGGGAGCCGACTGCCGAAGCTTTCTTT. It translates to CATRFREPTAEAFF.

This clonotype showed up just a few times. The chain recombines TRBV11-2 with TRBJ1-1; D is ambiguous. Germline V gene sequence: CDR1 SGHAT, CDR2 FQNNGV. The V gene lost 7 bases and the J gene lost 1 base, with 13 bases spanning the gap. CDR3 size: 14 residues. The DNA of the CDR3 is TGTGCCAGCACCTTCGAGAGTCCGAACACTGAAGCTTTCTTT. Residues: CASTFESPNTEAFF.

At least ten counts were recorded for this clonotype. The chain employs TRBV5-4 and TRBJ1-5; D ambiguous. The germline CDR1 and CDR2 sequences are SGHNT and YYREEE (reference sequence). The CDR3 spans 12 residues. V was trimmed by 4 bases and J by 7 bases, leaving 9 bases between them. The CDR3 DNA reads TGTGCCAGCAGCCTCCTTGGCCAGCCCCAGCATTTT. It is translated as CASSLLGQPQHF.